Each of the 9 T cell receptor beta chains below was sequenced from the same sample in a study of CD8+ T cells in alopecia areata. Sequencing used cDNA as its template, made by extracting RNA and reverse transcribing it. Method: immunoSEQ multiplex PCR; TCRdb's copy keeps in-frame clones and lacks some. Here the sample spans 120,000 to 150,000 clones, 82% being singletons. As for treatment: oral pan-JAK inhibitor, 5-10 mg twice daily. Sequenced material: CD8+ T cells sorted from blood, taken at week 4, from a patient treated with tofacitinib. These TCRs come from a human donor with alopecia areata.

The V and J genes are TRBV4-2 and TRBJ2-1; D not resolved. CDR3 length equals 16 residues. V gave up 0 bases and J gave up 0 bases, with 9 bases separating them. Germline V CDR1 and CDR2: LGHNA, YNFKEQ. The CDR3 DNA is TGTGCCAGCAGCCAAGATCTGGCCCGCTCCTACAATGAGCAGTTCTTC. This sequence encodes CASSQDLARSYNEQFF.

The rearrangement uses TRBV2 and TRBJ2-2; D is ambiguous. The CDR3 consists of 14 residues. Germline assignment: CDR1 SNHLY and CDR2 FYNNEI. V lost 4 bases to trimming and J lost 6 bases, with 12 bases between them. The DNA for the CDR3 is TGTGCCAGCAGTGGTTCAGTGGACGCCGGGGAGCTGTTTTTT. Residues: CASSGSVDAGELFF. The entire variable domain, with the rest obtained from reference TRBV2 and TRBJ2-2, is as follows: EPEVTQTPSHQVTQMGQEVILRCVPISNHLYFYWYRQILGQKVEFLVSFYNNEISEKSEIFDDQFSVERPDGSNFTLKIRSTKLEDSAMYFCASSGSVDAGELFFGEGSRLTVL.

The genes are TRBV7-2 and TRBJ2-2, with TRBD1 as a possible D gene (5 bases). This CDR3 contains 16 residues. Germline V gene data show CDR1 as SGHTA and CDR2 as FQGNSA. The V end was cut by 5 bases, the J end by 4 bases, with 17 bases between. CDR3 DNA: TGTGCCAGCAGCCCAAAAGGCCAGGGTTTCACCGGGGAGCTGTTTTTT. Protein: CASSPKGQGFTGELFF.

This chain uses TRBV29-1 with TRBJ1-2; no definite D call. There are 12 residues in the CDR3. Germline-derived CDR1 and CDR2 are SQVTM and ANQGSEA. V lost 4 bases and J lost 4, with 10 bases in between. CDR3 DNA sequence: TGCAGCGTTGTATCGACTGGCTATGGCTACACCTTC. Amino acids: CSVVSTGYGYTF.

This clone showed up just a few times. V is TRBV4-2 and J is TRBJ2-4, with D possibly TRBD1 on 6 matching bases. The CDR3 is 14 amino acids. The germline V gene has CDR1 LGHNA and CDR2 YNFKEQ. Trimming stripped 0 bases from V and 5 bases from J, with 8 bases between. The CDR3: CASSQEDRQNIQYF. In nucleotides, the CDR3 is TGTGCCAGCAGCCAAGAGGACAGACAAAACATTCAGTACTTC.

The chain joins TRBV4-1 to TRBJ2-5; no clear D. Per the germline V gene, CDR1 is MGHRA and CDR2 is YSYEKL. The germline V and J ends were trimmed by 6 bases and 2 bases, with 4 bases remaining between them. The length of the CDR3 is 11 residues. The DNA of the CDR3 is TGCGCCAGCAGTAATCAAGAGACCCAGTACTTC. Translating gives CASSNQETQYF.

Concerning this clone itself: Other DNA sequences from this sample encode an identical CDR3 as well. The chain combines TRBV11-2 with TRBJ2-7; D is uncertain. Trimming cost V 3 bases and J 0 bases, with 3 bases left between them. The germline V gene encodes CDR1 SGHAT and CDR2 FQNNGV. The CDR3 sequence is 12 residues long. CDR3 protein: CASSLDSYEQYF. The CDR3 DNA reads as TGTGCCAGCAGCTTGGACTCCTACGAGCAGTACTTC.

This clone was seen only a few times. The J gene is TRBJ1-3, the V gene TRBV5-6; D is unresolved. V lost 0 bases and J lost 2, with 9 bases in between. The CDR3 contains 15 residues. The germline V gene encodes CDR1 SGHDT and CDR2 YYEEEE. The CDR3 sequence is CASSLGRGTGNTIYF. The CDR3 DNA reads as TGTGCCAGCAGCTTGGGTCGCGGGACTGGAAACACCATATATTTT. The full variable domain, with the rest looked up from reference TRBV5-6 and TRBJ1-3, is DAGVTQSPTHLIKTRGQQVTLRCSPKSGHDTVSWYQQALGQGPQFIFQYYEEEERQRGNFPDRFSGHQFPNYSSELNVNALLLGDSALYLCASSLGRGTGNTIYFGEGSWLTVV.

This rearrangement joins TRBV13 to TRBJ2-7; D uncertain. The germline V and J ends were trimmed by 8 bases and 3 bases, with 11 bases remaining between them. This CDR3 comprises 12 residues. CDR1 and CDR2 (germline): PRHDT, FYEKMQ (reference sequence). The CDR3 here is CASSTGYYEQYF. The CDR3 region has the DNA TGTGCCAGCTCGACCGGATACTACGAGCAGTACTTC.